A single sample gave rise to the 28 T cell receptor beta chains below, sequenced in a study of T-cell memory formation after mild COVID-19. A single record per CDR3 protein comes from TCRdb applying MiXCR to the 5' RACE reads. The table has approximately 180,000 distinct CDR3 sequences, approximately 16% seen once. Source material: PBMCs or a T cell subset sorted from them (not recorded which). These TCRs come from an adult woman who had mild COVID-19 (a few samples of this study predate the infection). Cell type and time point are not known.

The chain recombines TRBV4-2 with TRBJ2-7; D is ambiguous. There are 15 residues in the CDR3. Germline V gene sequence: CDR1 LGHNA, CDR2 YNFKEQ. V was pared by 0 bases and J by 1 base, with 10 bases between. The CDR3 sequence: CASSQDVSPSYEQYF. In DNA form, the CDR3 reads TGTGCCAGCAGCCAAGATGTAAGTCCATCCTACGAGCAGTACTTC.

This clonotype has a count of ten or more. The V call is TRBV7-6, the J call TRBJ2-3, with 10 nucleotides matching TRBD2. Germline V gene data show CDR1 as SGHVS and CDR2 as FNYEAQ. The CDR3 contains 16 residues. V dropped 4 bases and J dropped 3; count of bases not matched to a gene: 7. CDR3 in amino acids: CASSSQLAGATDTQYF. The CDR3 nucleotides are TGTGCCAGCAGCTCCCAGCTAGCGGGAGCTACAGATACGCAGTATTTT.

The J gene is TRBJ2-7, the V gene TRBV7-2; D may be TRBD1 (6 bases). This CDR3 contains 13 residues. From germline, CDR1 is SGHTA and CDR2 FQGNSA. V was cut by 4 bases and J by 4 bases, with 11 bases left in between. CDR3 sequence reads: CASSSGHEYEQYF. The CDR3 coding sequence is TGTGCCAGCAGCTCGGGACACGAATACGAGCAGTACTTC.

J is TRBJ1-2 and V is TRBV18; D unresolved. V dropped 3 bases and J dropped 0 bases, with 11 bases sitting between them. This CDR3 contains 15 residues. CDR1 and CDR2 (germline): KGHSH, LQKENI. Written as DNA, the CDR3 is TGTGCCAGCTCACCCGTCCCAAAAACTAACTATGGCTACACCTTC. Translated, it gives CASSPVPKTNYGYTF.

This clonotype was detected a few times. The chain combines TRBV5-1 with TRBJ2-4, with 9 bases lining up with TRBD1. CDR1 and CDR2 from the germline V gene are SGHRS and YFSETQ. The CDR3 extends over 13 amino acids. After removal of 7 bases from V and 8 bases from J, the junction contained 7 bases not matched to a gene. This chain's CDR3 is CASCRQGGDIQYF. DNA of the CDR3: TGCGCCAGCTGCCGACAGGGGGGGGACATTCAGTACTTC.

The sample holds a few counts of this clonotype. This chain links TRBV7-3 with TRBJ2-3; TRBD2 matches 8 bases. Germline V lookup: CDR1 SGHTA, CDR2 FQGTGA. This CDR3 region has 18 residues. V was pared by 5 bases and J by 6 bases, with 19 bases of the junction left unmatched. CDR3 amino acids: CASSLQPPRLARNDTQYF. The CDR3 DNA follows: TGTGCCAGCAGCCTACAACCCCCTCGACTAGCGCGAAATGATACGCAGTATTTT.

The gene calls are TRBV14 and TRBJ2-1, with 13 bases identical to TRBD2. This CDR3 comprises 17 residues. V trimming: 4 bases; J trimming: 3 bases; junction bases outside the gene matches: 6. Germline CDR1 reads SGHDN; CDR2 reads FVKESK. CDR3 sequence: CASSPWTSGSLYNEQFF. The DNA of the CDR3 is TGTGCCAGCAGCCCCTGGACTAGCGGGAGTCTCTACAATGAGCAGTTCTTC.

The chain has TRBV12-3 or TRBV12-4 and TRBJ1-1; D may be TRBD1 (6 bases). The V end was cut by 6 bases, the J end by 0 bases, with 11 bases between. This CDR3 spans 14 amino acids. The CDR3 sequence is CASRQTGMNTEAFF. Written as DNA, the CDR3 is TGTGCCAGCAGACAGACAGGCATGAACACTGAAGCTTTCTTT.

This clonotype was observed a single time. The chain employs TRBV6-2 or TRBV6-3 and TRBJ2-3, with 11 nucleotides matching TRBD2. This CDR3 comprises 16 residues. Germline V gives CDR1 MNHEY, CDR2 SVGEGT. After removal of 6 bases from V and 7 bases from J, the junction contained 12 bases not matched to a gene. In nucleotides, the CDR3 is TGTGCCAGCAGGAATGAGAGACTAGCGGGATGGTATACGCAGTATTTT. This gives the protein CASRNERLAGWYTQYF.

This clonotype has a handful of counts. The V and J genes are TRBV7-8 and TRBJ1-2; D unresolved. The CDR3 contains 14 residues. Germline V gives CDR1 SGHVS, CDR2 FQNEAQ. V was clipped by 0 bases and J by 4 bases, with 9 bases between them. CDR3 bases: TGTGCCAGCAGCTTAGCGGCCTCGAGCTATGGCTACACCTTC. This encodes CASSLAASSYGYTF. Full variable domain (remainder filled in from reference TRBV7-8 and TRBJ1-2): GAGVSQSPRYKVAKRGQDVALRCDPISGHVSLFWYQQALGQGPEFLTYFQNEAQLDKSGLPSDRFFAERPEGSVSTLKIQRTQQEDSAVYLCASSLAASSYGYTFGSGTRLTVV.

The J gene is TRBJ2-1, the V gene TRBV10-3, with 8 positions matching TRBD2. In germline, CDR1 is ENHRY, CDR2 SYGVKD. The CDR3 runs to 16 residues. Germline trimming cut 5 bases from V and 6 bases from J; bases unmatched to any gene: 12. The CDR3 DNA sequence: TGTGCCATCAGTAACCTACTAGCCGCGGGGGGCAATGAGCAGTTCTTC. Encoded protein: CAISNLLAAGGNEQFF.

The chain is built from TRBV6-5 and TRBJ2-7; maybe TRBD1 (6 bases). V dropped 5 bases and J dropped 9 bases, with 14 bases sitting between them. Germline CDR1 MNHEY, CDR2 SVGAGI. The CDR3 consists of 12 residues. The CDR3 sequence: CASSTWGLGQYF. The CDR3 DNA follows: TGTGCCAGCAGTACTTGGGGGCTCGGGCAGTACTTC.

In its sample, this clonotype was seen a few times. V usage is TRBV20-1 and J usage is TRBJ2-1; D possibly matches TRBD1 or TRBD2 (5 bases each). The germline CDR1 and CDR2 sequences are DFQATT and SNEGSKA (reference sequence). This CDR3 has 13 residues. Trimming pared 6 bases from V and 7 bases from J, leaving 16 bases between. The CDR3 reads CSASWGPENEQFF. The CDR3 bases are TGCAGTGCCTCGTGGGGACCAGAGAATGAGCAGTTCTTC.

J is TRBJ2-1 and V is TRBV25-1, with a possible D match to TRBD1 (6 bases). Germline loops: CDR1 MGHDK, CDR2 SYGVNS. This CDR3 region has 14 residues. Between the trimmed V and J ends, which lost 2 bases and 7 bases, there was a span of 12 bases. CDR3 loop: CASSEVGTQNEQFF. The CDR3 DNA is TGTGCCAGCAGTGAAGTCGGGACACAAAATGAGCAGTTCTTC.

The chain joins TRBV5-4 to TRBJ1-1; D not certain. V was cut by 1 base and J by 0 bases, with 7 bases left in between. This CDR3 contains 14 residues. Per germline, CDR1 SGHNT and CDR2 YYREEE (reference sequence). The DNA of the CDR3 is TGTGCCAGCAGCTTGTCGGTGGTGAACACTGAAGCTTTCTTT. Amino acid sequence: CASSLSVVNTEAFF.

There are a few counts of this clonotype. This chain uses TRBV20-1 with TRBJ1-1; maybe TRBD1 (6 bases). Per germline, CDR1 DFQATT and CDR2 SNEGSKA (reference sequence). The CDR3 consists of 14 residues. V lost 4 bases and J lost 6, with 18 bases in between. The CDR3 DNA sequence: TGCAGTGCTAAGGAAGCAGGGGTAGCCCCTGAAGCTTTCTTT. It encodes CSAKEAGVAPEAFF.

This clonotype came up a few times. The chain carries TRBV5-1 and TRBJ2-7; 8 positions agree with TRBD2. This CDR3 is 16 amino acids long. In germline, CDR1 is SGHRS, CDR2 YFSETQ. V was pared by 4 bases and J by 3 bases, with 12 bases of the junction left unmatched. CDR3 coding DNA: TGCGCCAGCAGCCCGGCGGGAGGCGGACTAAACTACGAGCAGTACTTC. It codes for CASSPAGGGLNYEQYF.

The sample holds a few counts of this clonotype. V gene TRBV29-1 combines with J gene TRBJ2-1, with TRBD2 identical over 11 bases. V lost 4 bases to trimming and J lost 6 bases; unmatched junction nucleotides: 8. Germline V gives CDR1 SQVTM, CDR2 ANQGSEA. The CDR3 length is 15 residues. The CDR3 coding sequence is TGCAGCGTTGTCCGGCTAGCGGGGGGTTCCAATGAGCAGTTCTTC. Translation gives CSVVRLAGGSNEQFF.

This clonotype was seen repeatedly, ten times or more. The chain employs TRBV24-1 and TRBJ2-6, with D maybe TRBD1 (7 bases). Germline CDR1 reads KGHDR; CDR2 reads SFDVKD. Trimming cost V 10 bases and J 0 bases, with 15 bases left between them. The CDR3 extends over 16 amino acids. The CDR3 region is CATEGQSSSGANVLTF. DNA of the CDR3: TGTGCCACGGAGGGACAGTCGAGCTCTGGGGCCAACGTCCTGACTTTC.

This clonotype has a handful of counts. CDR3 residues: CASRTSGGRRTDTQYF. CDR3 DNA: TGTGCCAGCAGGACTAGCGGGGGACGACGCACAGATACGCAGTATTTT. J is TRBJ2-3 and V is TRBV12-3 or TRBV12-4; 12 bases are shared with TRBD2. V lost 6 bases, J lost 1 base, and 5 bases stayed unmatched. The CDR3 has 16 amino acids.

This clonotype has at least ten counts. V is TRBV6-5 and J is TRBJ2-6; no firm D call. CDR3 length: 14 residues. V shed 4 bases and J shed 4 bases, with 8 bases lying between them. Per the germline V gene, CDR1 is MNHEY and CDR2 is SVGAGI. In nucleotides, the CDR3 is TGTGCCAGCAGTTTAGCTGACGGGGCCAACGTCCTGACTTTC. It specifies CASSLADGANVLTF.

The CDR3 DNA follows: TGCAGTGCTAGAGACCCCGGGACTAGCGGGAGAAAGTCTCAGTTCTTC. This gives the protein CSARDPGTSGRKSQFF. The V and J genes are TRBV20-1 and TRBJ2-1; 14 bases fit TRBD2. Germline V gene lookup returns CDR1 DFQATT and CDR2 SNEGSKA (reference sequence). V was clipped by 0 bases and J by 13 bases; unmatched bases: 11. This CDR3 comprises 16 residues.

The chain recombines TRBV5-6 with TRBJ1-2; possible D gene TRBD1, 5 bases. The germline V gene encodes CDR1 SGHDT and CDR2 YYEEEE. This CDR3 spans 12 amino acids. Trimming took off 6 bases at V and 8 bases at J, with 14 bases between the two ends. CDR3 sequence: CASTTFQGGYTF. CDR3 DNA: TGTGCCAGCACCACGTTTCAGGGAGGCTACACCTTC.

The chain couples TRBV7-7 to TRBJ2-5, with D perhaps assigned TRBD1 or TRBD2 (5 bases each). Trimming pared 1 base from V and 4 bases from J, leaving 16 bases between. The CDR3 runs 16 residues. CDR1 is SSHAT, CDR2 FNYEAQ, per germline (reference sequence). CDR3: CASSLGSSRGPETQYF. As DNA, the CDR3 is TGTGCCAGCAGCTTAGGTTCTAGCCGGGGACCAGAGACCCAGTACTTC.

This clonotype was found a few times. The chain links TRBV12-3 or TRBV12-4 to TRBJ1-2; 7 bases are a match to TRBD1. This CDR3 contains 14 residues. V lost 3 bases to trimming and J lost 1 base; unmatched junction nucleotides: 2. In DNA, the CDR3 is TGTGCCAGCAGTTTGACAGGGATTAACTATGGCTACACCTTC. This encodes CASSLTGINYGYTF.

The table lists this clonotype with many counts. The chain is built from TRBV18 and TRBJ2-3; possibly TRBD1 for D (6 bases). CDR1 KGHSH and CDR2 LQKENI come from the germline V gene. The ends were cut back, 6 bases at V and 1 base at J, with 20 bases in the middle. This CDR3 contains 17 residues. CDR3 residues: CASSQSSGTRRTDTQYF. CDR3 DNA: TGTGCCAGCTCCCAATCCTCCGGGACACGCCGCACAGATACGCAGTATTTT.

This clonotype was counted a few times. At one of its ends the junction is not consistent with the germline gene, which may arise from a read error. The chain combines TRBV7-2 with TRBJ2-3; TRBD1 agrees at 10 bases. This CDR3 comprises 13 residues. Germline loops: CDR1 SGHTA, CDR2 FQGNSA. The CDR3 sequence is CASSFLKTGGTCF. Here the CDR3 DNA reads TGTGCCAGCAGCTTTTTGAAGACAGGGGGCACCTGTTTT. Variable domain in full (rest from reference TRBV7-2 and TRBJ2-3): GAGVSQSPSNKVTEKGKDVELRCDPISGHTALYWYRQSLGQGLEFLIYFQGNSAPDKSGLPSDRFSAERTGGSVSTLTIQRTQQEDSAVYLCASSFLKTGGTCFGPGTRLTVL.

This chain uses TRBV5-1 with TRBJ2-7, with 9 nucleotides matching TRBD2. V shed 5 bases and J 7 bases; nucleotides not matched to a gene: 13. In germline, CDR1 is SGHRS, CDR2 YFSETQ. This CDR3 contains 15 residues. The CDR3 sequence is CASRAGVAGVGEQYF. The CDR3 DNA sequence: TGCGCCAGCAGAGCCGGAGTAGCGGGAGTGGGTGAGCAGTACTTC.